The 4 T cell receptor beta chains given below trace back to one sample, sequenced in a study of shared clonotypes between healthy human individuals. Only in-frame clones appear in the TCRdb table, and some are missing; sequencing was by immunoSEQ multiplex PCR. The top ten hold 0.36% of the sample, which has fewer than 1.6 million clones, around 98.5% seen once. Sequencing was done on a sample of naive CD4+ T cells sorted from blood. Subset specified: CD45RA+ positively selected. The receptors were sampled from a man aged 25 to 40 in good health.

This sequence joins TRBV5-1 and TRBJ2-5; a possible D gene is TRBD1 (5 bases). Germline CDR1 and CDR2: SGHRS and YFSETQ. The CDR3 totals 16 residues. Deletions cut 0 bases from V and 4 bases from J, with 16 bases between. CDR3 residues: CASSLVGAQRRETQYF. CDR3 DNA: TGCGCCAGCAGCTTGGTTGGGGCGCAACGGAGAGAGACCCAGTACTTC.

The chain uses TRBV5-4 and TRBJ2-1; D ambiguous. The CDR3 is 13 amino acids. Per germline, CDR1 SGHNT and CDR2 YYREEE (reference sequence). V was pared by 4 bases and J by 1 base, with 6 bases between. The DNA for the CDR3 is TGTGCCAGCAGCGAGGAGTCCTACAATGAGCAGTTCTTC. This codes for CASSEESYNEQFF. Based on the CDR3 plus reference TRBV5-4 and TRBJ2-1, the full variable domain is ETGVTQSPTHLIKTRGQQVTLRCSSQSGHNTVSWYQQALGQGPQFIFQYYREEENGRGNFPPRFSGLQFPNYSSELNVNALELDDSALYLCASSEESYNEQFFGPGTRLTVL.

The count of this clone is one. This rearrangement joins TRBV6-5 to TRBJ2-2; D remains unclear. The CDR3 runs 13 residues. V was pared by 6 bases and J by 3 bases, with 8 bases between. Per germline, CDR1 MNHEY and CDR2 SVGAGI. The CDR3 DNA sequence: TGTGCCAGCAGGGTCATTCACACCGGGGAGCTGTTTTTT. This gives the protein CASRVIHTGELFF.

This clone showed up just a few times. This CDR3 is also generated by other DNA sequences in the sample. This chain links TRBV14 with TRBJ1-3; D is unclear. V shed 1 base and J shed 4 bases, with 2 bases lying between them. CDR1 is SGHDN and CDR2 is FVKESK in the germline V gene. The CDR3 covers 12 residues. The CDR3 bases are TGTGCCAGCAGCCAAGTAGGAAACACCATATATTTT. This translates into CASSQVGNTIYF.